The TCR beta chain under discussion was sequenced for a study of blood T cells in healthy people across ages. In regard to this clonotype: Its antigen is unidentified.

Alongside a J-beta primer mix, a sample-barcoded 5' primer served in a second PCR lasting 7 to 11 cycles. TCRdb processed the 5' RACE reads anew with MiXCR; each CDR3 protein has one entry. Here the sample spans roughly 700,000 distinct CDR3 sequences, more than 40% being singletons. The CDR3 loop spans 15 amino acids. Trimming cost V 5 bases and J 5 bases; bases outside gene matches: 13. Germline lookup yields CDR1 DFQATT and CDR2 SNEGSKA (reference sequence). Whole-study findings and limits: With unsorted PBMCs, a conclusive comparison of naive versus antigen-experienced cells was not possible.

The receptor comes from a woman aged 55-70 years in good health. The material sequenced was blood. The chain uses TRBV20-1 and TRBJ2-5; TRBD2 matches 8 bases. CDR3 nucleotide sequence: TGCAGTGCTCCAGGAAGGGACGCTAGCGGGGAGACCCAGTACTTC. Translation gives CSAPGRDASGETQYF.